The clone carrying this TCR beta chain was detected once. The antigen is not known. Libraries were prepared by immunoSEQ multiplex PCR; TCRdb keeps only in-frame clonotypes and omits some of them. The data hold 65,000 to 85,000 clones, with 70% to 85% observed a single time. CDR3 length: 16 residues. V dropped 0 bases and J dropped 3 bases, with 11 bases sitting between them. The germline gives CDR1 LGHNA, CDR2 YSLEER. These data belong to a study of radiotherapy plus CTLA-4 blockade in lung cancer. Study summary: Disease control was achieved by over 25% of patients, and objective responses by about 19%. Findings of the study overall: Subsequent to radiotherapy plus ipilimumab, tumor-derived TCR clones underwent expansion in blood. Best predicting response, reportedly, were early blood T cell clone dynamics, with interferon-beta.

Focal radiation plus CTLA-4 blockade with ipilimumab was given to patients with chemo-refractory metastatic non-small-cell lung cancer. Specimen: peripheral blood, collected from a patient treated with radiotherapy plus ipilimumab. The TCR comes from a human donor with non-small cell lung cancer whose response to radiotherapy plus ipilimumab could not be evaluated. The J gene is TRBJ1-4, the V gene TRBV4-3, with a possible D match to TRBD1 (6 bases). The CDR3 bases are TGCGCCAGCAGCCAAGATGCGGGGGCGGCTAATGAAAAACTGTTTTTT. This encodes CASSQDAGAANEKLFF.